The T cell receptor beta chain described here comes from a study of cytomegalovirus exposure and HLA in healthy donors. Overall study: There were under 130 million unique TCR beta sequences, drawn from about 179 million T cells, in an earlier analysis.

Both 60 Vbeta primers and 13 Jbeta primers went into the PCR. Assay used: immunoSEQ multiplex PCR; TCRdb lists only in-frame clones, some missing. The sample shows 250,000 to 350,000 clones, roughly 85% of them seen only once. On this clone: What it binds is not known.

Study-level findings and limits: Roughly uniform sequencing depth across donors was assumed, possibly incorrectly. TCR beta sequences reportedly predicted the HLA-A and HLA-B alleles of most subjects accurately. Later on, analysis showed that most CMV-associated TCR beta chains appeared to be HLA-restricted.

The CDR3 length is 16 residues. J lost 1 base, V lost 0 bases, and 2 bases had no gene match. The germline CDR1 and CDR2 sequences are LGHNA and YSLEER. Input material: PBMCs. This clonotype originated in a man in his forties or fifties in good health and CMV-seropositive. V usage is TRBV4-3 and J usage is TRBJ2-1, with 8 bases aligning to TRBD1. The CDR3 DNA reads TGCGCCAGCAGCCAAGATGACAGGGGATCCTACAATGAGCAGTTCTTC. Translation gives CASSQDDRGSYNEQFF.